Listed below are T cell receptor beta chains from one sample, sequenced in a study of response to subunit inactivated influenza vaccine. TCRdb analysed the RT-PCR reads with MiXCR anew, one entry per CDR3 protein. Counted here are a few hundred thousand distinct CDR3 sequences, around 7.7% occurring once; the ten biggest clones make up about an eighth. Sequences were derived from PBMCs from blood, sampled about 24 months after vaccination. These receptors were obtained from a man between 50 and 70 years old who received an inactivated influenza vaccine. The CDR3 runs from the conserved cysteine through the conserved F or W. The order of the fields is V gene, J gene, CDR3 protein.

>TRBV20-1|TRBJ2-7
CSASPSGGNEQYF
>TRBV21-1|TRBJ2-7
CASSPGDSGSSYEQYF
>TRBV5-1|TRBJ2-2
CASSLALGPIGTGELFF
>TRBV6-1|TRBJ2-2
CATSINSLPGELFF
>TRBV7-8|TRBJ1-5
CASSLGLLSNQPQHF
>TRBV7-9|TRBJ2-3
CASSLVAASTDTQYF
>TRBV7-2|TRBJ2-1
CASSSPGTRSHEQFF
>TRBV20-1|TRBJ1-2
CSAKDSGYGYTF
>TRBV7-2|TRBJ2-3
CASSLYSGSSSTDTQYF
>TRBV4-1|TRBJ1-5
CASSPALFVPQHF
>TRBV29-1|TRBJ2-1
CSGGLASGYNEQFF
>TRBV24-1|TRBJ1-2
CATSDSTDRGGYTF
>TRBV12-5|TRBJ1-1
CACSIGPGTEAFF
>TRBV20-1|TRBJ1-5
CSARYVGGSRAQPQHF
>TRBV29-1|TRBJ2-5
CSVDGPIQETQYF
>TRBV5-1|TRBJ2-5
CASRGTSQETQYF
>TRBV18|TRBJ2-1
CASSPAVRAGYNEQFF
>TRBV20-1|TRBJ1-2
CSAPLYGGDYGYTF
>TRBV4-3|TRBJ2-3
CASSQERWRPDTQYF
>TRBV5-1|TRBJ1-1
CASSFGTGFEAFF
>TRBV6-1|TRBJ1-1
CASRPTGIYMNTEAFF
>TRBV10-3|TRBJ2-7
CAITGLANGEQYF
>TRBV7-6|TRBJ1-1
CASSQSTGDTEAFF
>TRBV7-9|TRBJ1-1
CASSLAQGTNTEAFF
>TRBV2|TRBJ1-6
CASSPRTGWDNSPLHF
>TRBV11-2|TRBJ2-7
CASSFTGGISEQYF
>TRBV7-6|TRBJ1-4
CASAGGKYEKLFF
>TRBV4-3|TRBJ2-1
CASSQGRGQYNEQFF
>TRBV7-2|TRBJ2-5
CASSFSGSTETQYF
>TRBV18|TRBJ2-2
CASSPPYGNTGELFF
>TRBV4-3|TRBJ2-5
CASSHDPGKTQYF
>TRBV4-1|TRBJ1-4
CASSYSGGGNEKLFF
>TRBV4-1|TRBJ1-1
CASSQGWARGNTEAFF
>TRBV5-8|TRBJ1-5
CASSLSGGLQPQHF
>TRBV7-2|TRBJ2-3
CASSLASEGDTQYF
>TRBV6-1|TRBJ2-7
CATKSRGSKAEQYF
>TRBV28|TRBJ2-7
CATRGQGAVYEQYF
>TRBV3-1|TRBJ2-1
CASRLTAGDNEQFF
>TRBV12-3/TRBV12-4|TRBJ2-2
CASRPGGGGTERTGELFF
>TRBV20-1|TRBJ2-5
CSAWGAGETQYF
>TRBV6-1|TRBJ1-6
CASSEVGNSPLHF
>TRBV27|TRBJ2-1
CASSFPEGEQFF
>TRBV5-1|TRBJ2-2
CASSHTGELFF
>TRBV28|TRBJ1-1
CASRTGTGSLGTEAFF
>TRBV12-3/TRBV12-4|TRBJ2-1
CASTTSGGAGREQFF
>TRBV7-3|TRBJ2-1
CASSPGAGESLF
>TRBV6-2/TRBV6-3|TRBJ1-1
CASSPSVGEAFF
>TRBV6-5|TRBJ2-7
CASRQGPGEQYF
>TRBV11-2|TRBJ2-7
CASSPGQTYEQYF
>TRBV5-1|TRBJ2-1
CASSSGGLSYNEQFF
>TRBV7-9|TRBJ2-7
CASSPATWTYEQYF
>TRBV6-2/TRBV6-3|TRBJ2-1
CASSFRGTSGSMISEQFF
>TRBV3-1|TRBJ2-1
CASSQGLAAYEQFF
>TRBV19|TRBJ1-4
CASQAQRATNEKLFF